A selection of T cell receptor beta chains follows, all from one sample in a study of blood T cells in healthy people across ages. TCRdb used MiXCR to reprocess the 5' RACE reads, holding one entry per CDR3 protein. The sample includes approximately 800,000 distinct CDR3 sequences, about three fifths of them seen just once. Sequencing used blood. Receptors originate from a man aged 30-40 years in good health. Both conserved end residues are part of each CDR3. A D gene is named only where the DNA matches it firmly. Clone size is given for some rows only: seen once, a few or many times, or a class if the clone is expanded.

TRBJ2-1 | - | TRBD2 | TRBV6-2/TRBV6-3 | CASRPGLAGEQFF | TGTGCCAGCAGACCGGGACTAGCGGGTGAGCAGTTCTTC
TRBJ1-2 | - | TRBD1 | TRBV29-1 | CSVLKGAYGYTF | TGCAGCGTTCTAAAGGGGGCCTATGGCTACACCTTC
TRBJ2-1 | - | TRBD2 | TRBV20-1 | CSKTSVYNEQFF | TGCAGCAAAACTAGCGTGTACAATGAGCAGTTCTTC
TRBJ2-7 | - | TRBD2 | TRBV20-1 | CSARASLAGERDEQYF | TGCAGTGCTAGAGCATCTCTAGCGGGGGAGCGGGACGAGCAGTACTTC
TRBJ2-1 | few | TRBD1 | TRBV20-1 | CSATLGQGYNEQFF | TGCAGTGCCACCCTAGGACAGGGGTACAATGAGCAGTTCTTC
TRBJ2-4 | - | TRBD2 | TRBV6-1 | CASSDGGLAHEQYF | TGTGCCAGCAGTGATGGGGGACTAGCTCATGAGCAGTACTTC
TRBJ2-1 | many | TRBD2 | TRBV20-1 | CSARGPLAGQSDEQFF | TGCAGTGCTCGAGGCCCTTTAGCGGGGCAAAGCGATGAGCAGTTCTTC
TRBJ2-5 | few | TRBD2 | TRBV20-1 | CSAKKTSGGQETQYF | TGCAGTGCAAAGAAGACTAGCGGGGGCCAAGAGACCCAGTACTTC
TRBJ1-6 | few | - | TRBV20-1 | CSASGGAVSSPLHF | TGCAGTGCTAGTGGGGGTGCCGTTTCTTCACCCCTCCACTTT
TRBJ2-1 | - | - | TRBV5-1 | CASSFGGGRASYNEQFF | TGCGCCAGCAGCTTCGGCGGAGGAAGAGCCTCCTACAATGAGCAGTTCTTC
TRBJ1-1 | - | TRBD1 | TRBV5-4 | CASGRQGTEAFF | TGTGCCAGCGGAAGACAGGGAACTGAAGCTTTCTTT
TRBJ2-7 | - | - | TRBV14 | CASSQTGHEFYEQYF | TGTGCCAGCAGCCAAACCGGGCACGAGTTCTACGAGCAGTACTTC
TRBJ2-3 | - | - | TRBV7-2 | CASTHRSVTADTQYF | TGTGCCAGCACCCACAGGTCGGTCACGGCAGATACGCAGTATTTT
TRBJ1-1 | few | - | TRBV5-1 | CASSLIGAETFF | TGCGCCAGCAGCTTGATCGGAGCTGAGACTTTCTTT
TRBJ2-7 | few | TRBD2 | TRBV11-1 | CASSLEALAGYEQYF | TGTGCCAGCAGCTTAGAAGCGCTAGCGGGCTACGAGCAGTACTTC
TRBJ2-1 | - | - | TRBV7-7 | CASSRTPTGDEQFF | TGTGCTAGCAGCCGGACTCCCACGGGGGATGAGCAGTTCTTC
TRBJ2-1 | - | - | TRBV29-1 | CSVESPTLNEQFF | TGCAGCGTTGAGTCGCCGACACTCAATGAGCAGTTCTTC
TRBJ2-7 | - | - | TRBV15 | CATSSTRVNLYEQYF | TGTGCCACCAGCTCGACGAGGGTGAACCTTTACGAGCAGTACTTC
TRBJ2-2 | few | - | TRBV29-1 | CSVERFPTGELFF | TGCAGCGTTGAGCGTTTTCCGACCGGGGAGCTGTTTTTT
TRBJ2-1 | - | TRBD2 | TRBV20-1 | CSAGKTSGRGVYNEQFF | TGCAGTGCTGGAAAGACTAGCGGGAGGGGAGTTTACAATGAGCAGTTCTTC
TRBJ2-5 | - | - | TRBV28 | CASSLVGGARETQYF | TGTGCCAGCAGTTTAGTGGGGGGGGCCCGTGAGACCCAGTACTTC
TRBJ1-2 | once | - | TRBV6-6 | CASGFRDGYTF | TGTGCCAGCGGTTTCAGGGATGGCTACACCTTC
TRBJ2-2 | - | - | TRBV7-8 | CASSLDGTGFEELFF | TGTGCCAGCAGCTTAGACGGTACAGGGTTTGAGGAGCTGTTTTTT
TRBJ2-7 | - | - | TRBV13 | CASSPDRLLYEQYF | TGTGCCAGCAGCCCGGATCGCCTTCTCTACGAGCAGTACTTC
TRBJ2-3 | few | - | TRBV7-2 | CASSLDWRISTDTQYF | TGTGCCAGCAGCTTAGACTGGAGAATAAGCACAGATACGCAGTATTTT
TRBJ2-7 | - | TRBD2 | TRBV6-5 | CASRPGLAGELGEQYF | TGTGCCAGCAGACCCGGACTAGCGGGAGAGCTAGGGGAGCAGTACTTC
TRBJ2-7 | - | - | TRBV7-2 | CASSPRGLAYEQYF | TGTGCCAGCAGTCCGCGGGGGCTTGCCTACGAGCAGTACTTC
TRBJ2-7 | - | TRBD2 | TRBV7-2 | CASSVGTIGKQYF | TGTGCCAGCAGCGTGGGGACTATAGGGAAGCAGTACTTC
TRBJ2-3 | few | TRBD1 | TRBV7-2 | CASSRRTGATDTQYF | TGTGCCAGCAGCCGTAGGACAGGGGCCACAGATACGCAGTATTTT